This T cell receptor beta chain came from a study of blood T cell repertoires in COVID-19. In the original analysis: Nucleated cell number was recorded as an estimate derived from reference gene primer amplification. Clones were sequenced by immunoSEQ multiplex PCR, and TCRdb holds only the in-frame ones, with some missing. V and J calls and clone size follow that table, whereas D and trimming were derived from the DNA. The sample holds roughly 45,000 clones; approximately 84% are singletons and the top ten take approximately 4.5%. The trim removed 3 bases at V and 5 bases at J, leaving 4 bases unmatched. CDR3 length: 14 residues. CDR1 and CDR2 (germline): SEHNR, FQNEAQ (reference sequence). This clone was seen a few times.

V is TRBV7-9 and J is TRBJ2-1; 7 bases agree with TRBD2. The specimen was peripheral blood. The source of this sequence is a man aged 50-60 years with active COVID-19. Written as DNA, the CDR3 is TGTGCCAGCAGCTTCGAGCGGGGTAACAATGAGCAGTTCTTC. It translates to CASSFERGNNEQFF.